Listed here are 8 T cell receptor beta chains from one sample, sequenced in a study of blood T cells in healthy people across ages (dated by TCRdb to the mid-2010s). The protocol used for the library was 5' RACE. Sequencing was performed on an Illumina HiSeq 2500. A second roughly 7 to 12 cycle PCR used a sample-barcoded 5' primer and a J-beta primer mix. Through fastp at Q25 and MiXCR, TCRdb rebuilt clones from the public reads, retaining in-frame beta chains. Every distinct CDR3 protein forms one entry, paired with its most common genes and DNA. This sample has around 970,000 distinct CDR3 sequences in its table, and just over 50% of those were observed once. Jointly, the top ten make up about a fifth of the sample. The source material was blood. The receptors stem from a woman in her sixties in good health.

This clonotype was seen more than once but under ten times. The V call is TRBV28, the J call TRBJ2-3; TRBD2 agrees at 13 bases. Trimming removed 7 bases from V and 6 bases from J; junction bases left unmatched: 16. The CDR3 spans 18 residues. The germline gives CDR1 MDHEN, CDR2 SYDVKM. The CDR3 DNA is TGTGCCAGCATATCCCCGGGACTAGCGGGACCGGTGGGTGATACGCAGTATTTT. Residues: CASISPGLAGPVGDTQYF.

This chain joins TRBV28 and TRBJ2-7; 7 positions match TRBD2. V shed 10 bases, J shed 4 bases, and the junction held 7 bases outside the gene matches. Germline assignment: CDR1 MDHEN and CDR2 SYDVKM. This CDR3 is built from 12 residues. Here the CDR3 DNA reads TGTGCCACCGTAGCGGGTCTTTACGAGCAGTACTTC. Its protein is CATVAGLYEQYF.

The J gene is TRBJ2-7, the V gene TRBV3-1; 8 bases fit TRBD2. The germline V gene has CDR1 LGHDT and CDR2 YNNKEL (reference sequence). The CDR3 is made up of 15 amino acids. With V trimmed by 3 bases and J by 3 bases, 7 bases remained unmatched. This CDR3 reads CASSHLAGLNYEQYF. Written as DNA, the CDR3 is TGTGCCAGCAGCCATTTAGCGGGACTCAACTACGAGCAGTACTTC.

This clonotype has only a few counts. The gene calls are TRBV4-3 and TRBJ2-7; TRBD2 agrees at 14 bases. V trimming: 3 bases; J trimming: 1 base; junction bases outside the gene matches: 5. This CDR3 comprises 17 residues. Germline assignment: CDR1 LGHNA and CDR2 YSLEER. The DNA for the CDR3 is TGCGCCAGCAGCCAGGGGACTAGCGGGAGTGTGTCCTACGAGCAGTACTTC. The encoded protein is CASSQGTSGSVSYEQYF.

V and J are TRBV9 and TRBJ2-3, with a tentative D call TRBD2 (5 bases). V dropped 0 bases and J dropped 3 bases, with 14 bases sitting between them. Germline lookup yields CDR1 SGDLS and CDR2 YYNGEE. The CDR3 loop spans 16 amino acids. CDR3 sequence reads: CASSVGGQRGTDTQYF. In DNA form, the CDR3 reads TGTGCCAGCAGCGTAGGAGGGCAGAGAGGAACAGATACGCAGTATTTT.

CDR3 region: CVQAGTDCGYTF. CDR3 nucleotide sequence: TGTGTCCAAGCAGGGACAGATTGTGGCTACACCTTC. This sequence joins TRBV28 and TRBJ1-2, with 7 bases lining up with TRBD1. The CDR3 sequence is 12 residues long. The germline gives CDR1 MDHEN, CDR2 SYDVKM.

The CDR3 DNA reads as TGTGCCAGCAGCTTAGAGACAGGGGGTACTGGCTATGGCTACACCTTC. Translation: CASSLETGGTGYGYTF. J is TRBJ1-2 and V is TRBV7-2; 9 bases line up with TRBD1. CDR1 SGHTA and CDR2 FQGNSA come from the germline V gene. V was clipped by 1 base and J by 4 bases; unmatched bases: 7. This CDR3 spans 16 amino acids.

V usage is TRBV7-2 and J usage is TRBJ2-7, with 7 positions matching TRBD1. The CDR3 is 13 residues long. Unmatched junction bases numbered 5, after V lost 6 bases and J lost 3 bases. Germline values: CDR1 SGHTA, CDR2 FQGNSA. CDR3 sequence: CASSIQGFYEQYF. DNA for the CDR3: TGTGCCAGCAGTATACAGGGGTTCTACGAGCAGTACTTC.